These T cell receptor beta chains were read from a single sample in a study of cytomegalovirus exposure and HLA in healthy donors. Clones were sequenced by immunoSEQ multiplex PCR, and TCRdb holds only the in-frame ones, with some missing. The sample consists of 200,000 to 250,000 clones, approximately 70% of them appearing once. Sequencing was carried out using PBMCs. The receptors shown here come from a middle-aged man in good health and CMV-seropositive. Each CDR3 is given with its conserved first and last residue.

TRBV9,TRBJ2-2,CASSVALQGVTGELFF
TRBV27,TRBJ1-5,CASSFGRGYSNQPQHF
TRBV6-8,TRBJ2-7,CASSYPPGQPTYEQYF
TRBV10-1,TRBJ2-7,CASSEHGTSGYEQYF
TRBV10-3,TRBJ2-1,CATRDRGGEQFF
TRBV5-1,TRBJ1-2,CASSRQGPGYGYTF
TRBV7-2,TRBJ2-7,CASNMGGGPYEQYF
TRBV7-6,TRBJ1-5,CASSLTVRPDQPQHF
TRBV6-1,TRBJ2-1,CASSETSGGYNEQFF
TRBV2,TRBJ2-2,CASKFLATGELFF
TRBV9,TRBJ1-1,CASSARTGWNTEAFF
TRBV7-9,TRBJ2-1,CASSSWTSGGYNEQFF
TRBV5-5,TRBJ1-1,CASSFLGGKGTEAFF
TRBV7-8,TRBJ1-1,CASSFPQGRAFF
TRBV21-1,TRBJ1-5,CASSDKGTGFNQPQHF
TRBV27,TRBJ1-5,CASSLSGDEQPQHF
TRBV6-6,TRBJ2-1,CASRDPGTANNEQFF
TRBV9,TRBJ2-2,CASSAAAGTTNTGELFF
TRBV6-5,TRBJ1-3,CASSYAMRGNTIYF
TRBV4-1,TRBJ1-6,CASSQPRRGSYNSPLHF
TRBV5-1,TRBJ2-7,CASSLASRGYEQYF
TRBV29-1,TRBJ2-3,CSVVGVPRERTDTQYF
TRBV6-5,TRBJ2-7,CASSRLAGGVQYF
TRBV7-3,TRBJ2-3,CASSQAGGGDTQYF
TRBV9,TRBJ1-1,CASSDVQGVAFF
TRBV6-1,TRBJ1-1,CASSPGQWNTEAFF
TRBV4-2,TRBJ1-4,CASSRIISTTNEKLFF
TRBV5-5,TRBJ1-4,CASSFGSRVANEKLFF
TRBV19,TRBJ2-1,CASSIGGQGPYNEQFF
TRBV29-1,TRBJ2-6,CSVLYGGQGSSGANVLTF
TRBV7-2,TRBJ2-4,CASRSALGVTVQYF
TRBV11-3,TRBJ2-1,CASSPGTSGGGEQFF
TRBV6-5,TRBJ1-1,CASSYSGTAEAFF
TRBV5-1,TRBJ1-3,CASSPEGGIGNTIYF
TRBV9,TRBJ2-5,CASSVRGQETQYF
TRBV9,TRBJ2-3,CASSVEGVDTDTQYF
TRBV6-6,TRBJ2-5,CASSSGQGLEETQYF
TRBV5-1,TRBJ2-1,CASRGGPRNEQFF
TRBV19,TRBJ2-2,CASSIGQVNTGELFF
TRBV10-2,TRBJ2-3,CATLPMVTDTQYF
TRBV30,TRBJ2-4,CADCLGGYF
TRBV5-5,TRBJ1-6,CASSANNRVSPLHF
TRBV6-1,TRBJ1-3,CASSAGTASGNTIYF
TRBV29-1,TRBJ2-1,CSVEVGTGAGEQFF
TRBV5-6,TRBJ2-7,CASSFGTGVGYEQYF
TRBV27,TRBJ1-2,CASSVSQNNYGYTF
TRBV6-5,TRBJ2-7,CASRPGTGRQQYF
TRBV28,TRBJ1-1,CASSFNGNTEAFF
TRBV2,TRBJ1-2,CASRLANYGYTF
TRBV2,TRBJ2-3,CASSRRTPSTDTQYF
TRBV27,TRBJ2-7,CASSLVPTGGPYEQYF
TRBV5-4,TRBJ2-5,CASSYGRSQETQYF
TRBV27,TRBJ2-2,CASSRPPGVRGTGELFF
TRBV27,.,CASSLLPGQGISYEQYF
TRBV6-1,TRBJ2-5,CASSRSDRQETQYF